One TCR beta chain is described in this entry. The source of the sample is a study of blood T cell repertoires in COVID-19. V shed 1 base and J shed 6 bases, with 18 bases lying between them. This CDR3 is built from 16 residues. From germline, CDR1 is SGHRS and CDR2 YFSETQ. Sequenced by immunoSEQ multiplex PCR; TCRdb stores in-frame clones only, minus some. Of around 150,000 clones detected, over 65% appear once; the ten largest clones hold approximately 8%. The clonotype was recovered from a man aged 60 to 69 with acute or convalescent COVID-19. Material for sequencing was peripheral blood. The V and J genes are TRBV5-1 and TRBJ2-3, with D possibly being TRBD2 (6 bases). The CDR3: CASSLIGADLADTQYF. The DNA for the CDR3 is TGCGCCAGCAGCTTGATAGGGGCGGATCTAGCGGATACGCAGTATTTT.